This TCR beta chain derives from a study of cytomegalovirus exposure and HLA in healthy donors (TCRdb year 2017). Regarding the study in general: An earlier analysis of 587 of the donors reported 276 Gb of sequence data and 100 million to 120 million unique TCR beta sequences obtained from about 180 million T cells. Approximately 300 gigabases of sequencing data and 91 million or so unique TCR sequences made up an early release that covered about 640 HLA-typed donors. Among the approximately 420 genotyped donors, about 83% belonged to the genetic ancestry cluster associated with self-reported Caucasian donors. The study aimed to test whether cataloging public T cell receptors could reveal signatures of past pathogen exposure. The study used immunosequencing to profile the T cell repertoires of around 600 subjects and linked those repertoires to cytomegalovirus serostatus. A separate validation cohort of over 95 different subjects was used in addition to the roughly 640-subject first cohort. High-throughput TCR immunosequencing, statistical association of individual TCRs with disease status, and machine learning were combined to predict cytomegalovirus infection status. In a later analysis, previously published TCR beta repertoires from about 640 donors were re-analyzed and high-resolution HLA genotyping was added so that TCR occurrence patterns could be studied. Rather than using new phenotypic data, the later analysis identified candidate immune exposures from TCR beta sequences and from how often those sequences occurred across donors. An earlier analysis of around 580 of the donors used high-throughput TCR beta sequencing to judge whether each TCR beta V gene segment behaved as functional or pseudogenic. Alongside the repertoire data, information on donor age, sex, ethnicity and CMV serostatus was compiled. A later genetic analysis used genome-wide SNP genotypes for about 55% of the 666 donors, treating that subset as a discovery cohort. All discovery cohort repertoires had been generated using a single sequencing platform. Both class I and class II loci were covered by HLA typing, at four-digit resolution. Typing coverage varied by locus: roughly 629-640 donors for A, B, C, DRB1 and DQB1; roughly 500 for DQA1; about 590 for DPA1; fewer than 480 for DPB1. Several DR-DQ haplotypes were treated as single units for association and clustering because of strong linkage in the cohort. Across about 380 genotyped donors of the cohort, an average of roughly 200,000 unique TCR beta nucleotide sequences per donor were sequenced, and approximately 17% of those sequences were non-productive. Overall results and qualifications from the work: Across donors, most TCR sequences were observed very rarely, whereas some public TCRs were present in many individuals. Assigning TCR associations to individual alleles was difficult when HLA alleles, especially DR and DQ, strongly co-occurred. In vitro tests confirmed that three of the cytomegalovirus-associated TCR beta chains recognize cytomegalovirus antigens. A later analysis reported that several top co-occurrence clusters appeared linked to parvovirus B19, influenza, CMV and Epstein-Barr virus. In both the original and validation cohorts, the classifier was reported to diagnose cytomegalovirus status with high specificity and sensitivity. At a false discovery rate of 0.05, a later analysis linked under 20,000 TCR beta sequences to specific HLA alleles. Because HLA typing was unavailable for some donors at each locus, only the typed subset was used in association tests. The study gave a list of under 200 TCR beta chains associated with cytomegalovirus. Most CMV-associated TCR beta chains appeared to be HLA-restricted in a later analysis, and the HLA associations seemed to be driven largely by CMV exposure. Broadly in line with IMGT annotations, most TCR beta V segments showed up in productive rearrangements about 87% or about 30% of the time in an earlier analysis of roughly 590 of the donors. A cluster of highly shared sequence variants was judged likely to represent a technical artifact of the sequencing pipeline. Correlated functional status among segregating V segments might reflect linkage disequilibrium, but an unknown experimental factor could not be ruled out. Only TCR beta chains were sequenced in this cohort, and the absence of alpha or paired-chain data limited detectable features. The authors suggested that the approach could potentially be generalized to other disease states and immunological phenotypes. The 87-base-pair reads could not distinguish some IMGT-functional V segments, including TRBV6-2 and TRBV6-3, so those segments were excluded. Sequencing depth was assumed to be roughly uniform across donors in the presence/absence analyses, though that assumption may not hold. In a later genetic analysis, fewer N-insertions in productive TCRs were reported among donors in an Asian-associated ancestry cluster than the roughly 700-donor mean. In a later analysis, HLA-associated TCR beta chains showed more clonal expansion and lower generation probabilities than non-associated chains that were equally common. Seventeen rarely observed V segments, including chromosome 9 orphons, were excluded from the earlier analysis of approximately 500 of the donors because counts were too low. For the cohort, immune exposure information was limited to CMV serostatus. According to a later analysis, TCR association rates differed among HLA loci, with DRB1 alleles showing the most associated TCRs and HLA-C alleles showing the fewest. A further reported finding was that TCR beta sequences accurately predicted the HLA-A and HLA-B alleles for most subjects in the first cohort. A later genetic analysis associated a missense DCLRE1C variant with V-gene and J-gene trimming of TCR beta chains, and an independent cohort replicated the association.

The cohort comprised some 680 healthy bone marrow donors. At the time of sampling, every cohort member was nominally healthy, though immune exposures that went unrecorded were likely present. The donor was CMV seronegative and was included in the group of a few hundred seronegative cohort members. A peripheral blood sample was collected from each donor, and TCR beta sequencing was performed on peripheral blood mononuclear cells. The Qiagen DNeasy Blood Extraction Kit was used to extract genomic DNA from the blood cell samples. For this clone: The antigen it recognizes is unknown. Base qualities were left out, and no much larger clone turns up one base away.

Libraries were prepared through the immunoSEQ multiplex PCR assay. The multiplex PCR relied on a mix of 60 forward primers for TCR Vbeta segments and 13 reverse primers for TCR Jbeta segments. Amplification of the CDR3 region of rearranged TCR beta genes was performed with a multiplex PCR assay on genomic DNA. The amplified TCR beta libraries were sequenced on the Illumina HiSeq System as 87-base-pair reads. The paper's processing steps were these. In a later analysis, 80 million or so unique TCR beta chains were counted across the 500 to 850 repertoires, and roughly 11 million of these chains were shared by at least two donors. Raw reads were error-corrected and collapsed into unique sequences by a nearest-neighbor algorithm in which closely related sequences were merged to remove PCR and sequencing errors. V, D and J gene segments were assigned by aligning CDR3 sequences to IMGT reference sequences. Each retained sequence needed at least a six-nucleotide match to both a V gene segment and a J gene segment. A rearrangement was called productive if the CDR3 had no stop codons and remained in frame with V and J, and every other rearrangement was called non-productive. CDR3 was defined by IMGT convention, running from the second conserved V-encoded cysteine to the conserved J-encoded phenylalanine. In an earlier analysis of around 570 of the donors, sequences lacking an unambiguous match to a single V gene segment were excluded. An earlier analysis of fewer than 750 of the donors classified V segments as functional when productive rearrangements were above 56.7% and as segregating when the standard deviation between donors was above 5%. A statistical classification framework was developed to diagnose cytomegalovirus status using the catalog of TCR beta chain sequences. V and J gene assignment, in a later analysis, came from comparing TCR nucleotide sequences with IMGT/GENE-DB human TR gene sequences. Using the TCRdist pipeline, a later analysis assigned CDR3 sequences along with most-parsimonious VDJ recombination scenarios. In a later analysis, every TCR beta chain was defined by the combination of its CDR3 amino acid sequence and its V-gene family, and reads without a unique V-gene family were dropped. As a way to deal with suspected cross-contamination and a sequencing artifact, a later analysis dropped 450 to 600 nucleotide sequences that were highly shared and had low generation probability. A later analysis calculated a clonal expansion index for each public chain from normalized within-repertoire ranks of inferred template counts. A later analysis computed generation probabilities with a VDJ recombination model fitted to out-of-frame rearrangements, and checked the results against IGoR. In a later analysis, hypergeometric tests were used to score TCR-TCR, TCR-HLA and TCR-CMV co-occurrence, with a repertoire-size bias correction applied to TCR pairs. To estimate false discovery rates, a later analysis permuted the HLA or CMV assignments 20 times. A later analysis grouped co-occurring TCRs with DBSCAN, adding TCRdist sequence similarity when clustering within HLA-allele-positive subsets. Co-occurrence clustering excluded repertoires with fewer than 30,000 or more than 120,000 public chains, plus five with anomalous nucleotide sharing. TCRdb took over this immuneACCESS table, retaining in-frame rearrangements with V and J assigned. Such tables are incomplete; in checked studies, under half of the missing clones stem from an unresolved V gene, and the remainder is unexplained. That table furnishes V, J and clone size, whereas the DNA furnished D and trimming. The sample table shows about 200,000 clones, and 75% to 85% are seen once. The ten most abundant clones make up 2.7% of the sample.

CDR1 and CDR2, per the germline V gene, are MGHRA and YSYEKL. Deletion took 3 bases off V and 8 bases off J, with a span of 19 bases between the germline ends. Spanning cysteine to phenylalanine, the CDR3 consists of 16 amino acids. The only DNA kept is the CDR3, 48 bases in frame from the first base. Sequenced input: PBMCs. The chain joins TRBV4-1 to TRBJ1-4; TRBD1 is a possible D gene, resting on 6 matching bases. The receptor was derived from a woman aged 40 to 50 in good health and CMV-seronegative. This receptor has the CDR3 CASSQGTGPVGEKLFF. The bases are TGCGCCAGCAGCCAGGGAACAGGGCCGGTCGGAGAAAAACTGTTTTTT.